These 9 T cell receptor beta chains originate from one sample sequenced in a study of technical replicates of blood from several donors. Profiled with immunoSEQ multiplex PCR; TCRdb holds only in-frame clones, not every one. This table holds about 95,000 clones, around 95% found once. Material for sequencing was T cells isolated from PBMCs. The source of these receptors is a human donor in good health.

This clone was counted only a few times. This CDR3 reads CASSGAEAFF. CDR3 DNA: TGTGCCAGCAGCGGGGCGGAAGCTTTCTTT. The chain employs TRBV21-1 and TRBJ1-1; TRBD1 reflects the table's D call only, with no check against the DNA. TRBV21-1 is shown as a pseudogene. CDR3 length: 10 amino acids.

This chain connects TRBV6-6 to TRBJ2-5, with 9 bases aligning to TRBD2. V shed 0 bases, J shed 5 bases, and the junction held 4 bases outside the gene matches. The CDR3 runs 15 residues. The V gene's germline CDR1 is MNHNY and CDR2 SVGAGI (reference sequence). The CDR3 loop reads CASSYSRLAVETQYF. CDR3 coding DNA: TGTGCCAGCAGTTACTCGCGACTAGCGGTGGAGACCCAGTACTTC.

In this sample, this clone turned up once. V is TRBV19 and J is TRBJ1-1; D is uncertain. Per germline, CDR1 LNHDA and CDR2 SQIVND (reference sequence). V shed 7 bases and J shed 5 bases, with 17 bases lying between them. The CDR3 sequence is 14 residues long. CDR3 nucleotide sequence: TGTGCCAGTACCCTAGGGCCGGGAGGGACTGAAGCTTTCTTT. Protein product: CASTLGPGGTEAFF.

The V call is TRBV5-6, the J call TRBJ1-1, with 10 bases identical to TRBD1. The V segment lost 5 bases and the J segment 1 base; nucleotides outside the gene matches: 2. The germline gives CDR1 SGHDT, CDR2 YYEEEE. The CDR3 spans 14 residues. CDR3 amino acids: CASRGQGGNTEAFF. CDR3 coding DNA: TGTGCCAGCAGAGGACAGGGGGGGAACACTGAAGCTTTCTTT.

In its sample, this clone was seen once. V gene TRBV6-5 combines with J gene TRBJ2-7; 8 nucleotides match TRBD1. There are 14 residues in the CDR3. Germline V CDR1 and CDR2: MNHEY, SVGAGI. J lost 6 bases, V lost 4 bases, and 8 bases had no gene match. The CDR3 DNA is TGTGCCAGCAGTTCGACAGGGGTTGACGGCGAGCAGTACTTC. Protein sequence: CASSSTGVDGEQYF.

This clone appeared a single time. This chain uses TRBV21-1 with TRBJ2-5; the table's D call TRBD1 went unverified against the DNA. TRBV21-1 is a listed pseudogene. The CDR3 runs to 14 residues. The CDR3 region is CASSKAHVLETQYF. The CDR3 nucleotides are TGTGCCAGCAGCAAAGCACACGTCTTAGAGACCCAGTACTTC.

This chain connects TRBV4-1 to TRBJ1-5; D is possibly TRBD1 (5 bases). V lost 3 bases and J 3 bases, leaving 12 bases between the germline ends. Germline V CDR1 and CDR2: MGHRA, YSYEKL. The CDR3 spans 15 residues. The DNA of the CDR3 is TGCGCCAGCAGCCAGGAGGGGCCTTACAATCAGCCCCAGCATTTT. It specifies CASSQEGPYNQPQHF.

The V call is TRBV19, the J call TRBJ1-3; 9 nucleotides align to TRBD1. CDR3 length: 15 residues. CDR1 LNHDA and CDR2 SQIVND come from the germline V gene (reference sequence). With 5 bases clipped from V and 3 bases from J, the junction kept 5 bases outside the gene matches. CDR3 loop: CASSGRDRVGNTIYF. For the CDR3, the DNA is TGTGCCAGTAGTGGCCGGGACAGGGTTGGAAACACCATATATTTT.

Turning to this clone: The CDR3 does not close with the conserved phenylalanine or tryptophan, likely indicating a read error. The chain combines TRBV6-5 with TRBJ2-7; the D is unclear. The CDR3 is 13 residues long. Deletions cut 5 bases from V and 2 bases from J, with 10 bases between. CDR1 and CDR2 (germline): MNHEY, SVGAGI. The chain's CDR3 is CASSPQITYEQYL. The CDR3 nucleotides are TGTGCCAGCAGTCCACAGATTACCTACGAGCAGTACCTC.